These T cell receptor beta chains were read from a single sample in a study of T cell repertoires in cytomegalovirus infection. TCRdb itself ran the reads through MiXCR, one entry per CDR3 protein. The sample yields roughly 720,000 distinct CDR3 sequences, roughly a third seen once. The material sequenced was PBMCs. These receptors came from a human donor in good health (CMV status not recorded). Some clones in this sample may be carry-over from other donors' samples. The CDR3 runs from the conserved cysteine through the conserved F or W. Fields, in order: V gene, clone size, J gene, D gene, CDR3 protein, CDR3 DNA. The D gene is left open where the match is weak. Size tells how often a clone was seen (once, few, many) or the class of an expanded clone, and some rows leave it out.

>TRBV28|.|TRBJ2-2|.
CASTLRVGLNTGELFF
TGTGCCAGCACCCTTAGGGTCGGCCTTAACACCGGGGAGCTGTTTTTT
>TRBV5-5|many|TRBJ1-5|.
CASRPGPLGDNQPQHF
TGTGCCAGCAGACCGGGGCCCTTGGGGGACAATCAGCCCCAGCATTTT
>TRBV5-1|.|TRBJ1-1|TRBD1
CDSSLERTGSTEAFF
TGCGACAGCAGCTTGGAAAGGACAGGGAGCACTGAAGCTTTCTTT
>TRBV6-1|.|TRBJ2-3|.
CASSAPVADTQYF
TGTGCCAGCAGTGCCCCAGTTGCAGATACGCAGTATTTT
>TRBV7-2|.|TRBJ1-1|.
CASSLDITVNTEAFF
TGTGCCAGCAGCTTAGATATAACAGTGAACACTGAAGCTTTCTTT
>TRBV24-1|few|TRBJ1-1|TRBD1
CATRRGQGTNTEAFF
TGTGCCACCAGACGAGGACAGGGGACGAACACTGAAGCTTTCTTT
>TRBV28|.|TRBJ2-7|.
CASRAWHLYEQYF
TGTGCCTCCCGAGCGTGGCACCTCTACGAGCAGTACTTC
>TRBV5-4|few|TRBJ2-1|TRBD2
CASSAGTSGGSWNEQFF
TGTGCCAGCAGCGCCGGGACTAGCGGGGGGAGCTGGAATGAGCAGTTCTTC
>TRBV7-2|many|TRBJ2-5|TRBD1
CASSLMAGGYGTQYF
TGTGCCAGCAGCTTAATGGCAGGGGGCTACGGGACCCAGTACTTC
>TRBV7-9|many|TRBJ1-3|TRBD1
CASSHNRGGDTIYF
TGTGCCAGCAGCCATAACAGGGGCGGAGACACCATATATTTT
>TRBV28|once|TRBJ2-3|TRBD2
CASSLTIAGVYSTDTQYF
TGTGCCAGCAGTTTAACGATAGCGGGGGTCTATAGCACAGATACGCAGTATTTT
>TRBV7-9|few|TRBJ2-1|TRBD2
CASSLLTSGSYNEQFF
TGTGCCAGCAGCTTACTCACTAGCGGGAGCTACAATGAGCAGTTCTTC
>TRBV9|.|TRBJ2-7|TRBD1
CASSVSSGQGFSEQYF
TGTGCCAGCAGCGTATCCTCGGGACAGGGTTTTTCGGAGCAGTACTTC
>TRBV19|few|TRBJ1-1|.
CASSYAGMNTEAFF
TGTGCCAGTAGTTACGCAGGGATGAACACTGAAGCTTTCTTT
>TRBV7-9|few|TRBJ2-7|.
CASRYGTDEQYF
TGTGCCAGCAGATATGGAACCGACGAGCAGTACTTC
>TRBV27|few|TRBJ1-1|.
CASSLWGGVVENTEAFF
TGTGCCAGCAGTTTATGGGGGGGTGTAGTCGAGAACACTGAAGCTTTCTTT
>TRBV6-1|.|TRBJ2-2|.
CASSEVPRGYDGELFF
TGTGCCAGCAGTGAAGTCCCCAGGGGTTACGACGGGGAGCTGTTTTTT
>TRBV11-2|few|TRBJ1-1|TRBD1
CASSQGGHMNTEAFF
TGTGCCAGCAGCCAAGGGGGCCACATGAACACTGAAGCTTTCTTT
>TRBV28|few|TRBJ2-7|TRBD2
CASSFGRGSYEQYF
TGTGCCAGCAGTTTCGGGCGGGGGTCCTACGAGCAGTACTTC
>TRBV5-1|.|TRBJ2-1|.
CASSLSSNEQFF
TGCGCCAGCAGCTTGAGCTCCAATGAGCAGTTCTTC
>TRBV7-9|many|TRBJ2-7|.
CASSFDANEQYF
TGTGCCAGCAGCTTTGACGCAAACGAGCAGTACTTC
>TRBV6-6|.|TRBJ1-1|.
CASSYATYRFAEAFF
TGTGCCAGCAGTTACGCCACGTATCGATTCGCTGAAGCTTTCTTT
>TRBV7-9|.|TRBJ2-5|.
CASSLEAQETQYF
TGTGCCAGCAGCTTAGAGGCCCAAGAGACCCAGTACTTC
>TRBV7-9|once|TRBJ1-4|.
CAIPGLQNEKLFF
TGTGCCATCCCGGGACTCCAGAATGAAAAACTGTTTTTT